Listed below are T cell receptor beta chains from one sample, sequenced in a study of blood T cell repertoires in COVID-19. The data were produced by immunoSEQ multiplex PCR, yet TCRdb's version contains in-frame clones alone and is incomplete. The sample lists roughly 420,000 clones, around 87% occurring once. The specimen sequenced was PBMCs or T cells enriched from blood (not recorded which). The receptors originated from a woman aged 25 to 39 with acute COVID-19. CDR3s include the opening cysteine and the closing phenylalanine or tryptophan.

v_gene: TRBV9; CDR3aa: CASSPRQGINEKLFF
v_gene: TRBV19; CDR3aa: CASSEQGGDTEAFF
v_gene: TRBV7-8; CDR3aa: CASSFTESSYEQYF
v_gene: TRBV5-1; CDR3aa: CASSLLVAGNAGELFF
v_gene: TRBV14; CDR3aa: CASSRTISGTQYF
v_gene: TRBV11-2; CDR3aa: CASTDPGQAYYEQYF
v_gene: TRBV18; CDR3aa: CASSPGTGQDYGYTF
v_gene: TRBV7-2; CDR3aa: CASSFAMDQPQHF
v_gene: TRBV19; CDR3aa: CASSIVGSAYGYTF
v_gene: TRBV6-1; CDR3aa: CASSERGSASYGYTF
v_gene: TRBV24-1; CDR3aa: CATSDLYGTGENEQFF
v_gene: TRBV14; CDR3aa: CASSQDPGHTEAFF
v_gene: TRBV18; CDR3aa: CASSPVPGTGATRDGYTF
v_gene: TRBV10-1; CDR3aa: CASSPGQGYGYTF
v_gene: TRBV28; CDR3aa: CASSSGTGGLTDTQYF
v_gene: TRBV28; CDR3aa: CASSLGQGGAGNQPQHF
v_gene: TRBV4-1; CDR3aa: CASSQDTGNYNEQFF
v_gene: TRBV2; CDR3aa: CASTDGQSRILRNTIYF
v_gene: TRBV29-1; CDR3aa: CSVAHSNSNQPQHF
v_gene: TRBV7-2; CDR3aa: CASSLGGADTGELFF
v_gene: TRBV6-2/TRBV6-3; CDR3aa: CASSYSSTEAFF